A single sample is the source of the 8 T cell receptor beta chains below, sequenced in a study of radiation and T cells in renal cell carcinoma. The sample's time point: blood 4 weeks post-SBRT, at nephrectomy. Treatment of the sample: 15 Gy SBRT to primary tumor, nephrectomy 4 weeks later. Libraries were prepared by immunoSEQ multiplex PCR; TCRdb keeps only in-frame clonotypes and omits some of them. The data hold about 86,000 clones, with over 80% observed a single time. The sample in question was blood, obtained from a patient whose treatment included radiotherapy and nephrectomy. Receptors were obtained from a man aged 45-65 years with renal cell carcinoma.

The chain couples TRBV6-1 to TRBJ1-2; D ambiguous. Germline CDR1 is MNHNS and CDR2 is SASEGT. The CDR3 is 14 amino acids. The V end lost 0 bases, the J end lost 4 bases, and 9 bases lay between the germline ends. Written as DNA, the CDR3 is TGTGCCAGCAGTGAAGCGAACCAGGTCTATGGCTACACCTTC. It codes for CASSEANQVYGYTF.

The chain recombines TRBV19 with TRBJ1-5; D call uncertain. The V gene lost 5 bases and the J gene lost 9 bases, with 8 bases spanning the gap. This CDR3 has 11 amino acids. The germline V gene has CDR1 LNHDA and CDR2 SQIVND (reference sequence). The CDR3 nucleotides are TGTGCCAGTAGTGTAGGATGGCCCCAGCATTTT. Its protein product is CASSVGWPQHF.

DNA for the CDR3: TGTGCCAGTACCAGGGACAGGGGGTTTACCGGGGAGCTGTTTTTT. This encodes CASTRDRGFTGELFF. The chain links TRBV19 to TRBJ2-2; TRBD1 agrees at 11 bases. CDR3 size: 15 residues. V shed 7 bases, J shed 5 bases, and the junction held 6 bases outside the gene matches. Per the germline V gene, CDR1 is LNHDA and CDR2 is SQIVND (reference sequence).

The rearrangement joins TRBV7-2 to TRBJ2-1; the D gene is possibly TRBD1 (6 bases). The CDR3 contains 14 residues. The germline V gene encodes CDR1 SGHTA and CDR2 FQGNSA. V lost 5 bases and J 4 bases, leaving 12 bases between the germline ends. Here the CDR3 DNA reads TGTGCCAGCAGCCTCCGGACAGAATACAATGAGCAGTTCTTC. Amino acid sequence: CASSLRTEYNEQFF.

V and J are TRBV27 and TRBJ1-1, with 8 bases aligning to TRBD1. With V trimmed by 3 bases and J by 4 bases, 1 base remained unmatched. The CDR3 is 13 amino acids. Per germline, CDR1 MNHEY and CDR2 SMNVEV (reference sequence). CDR3 sequence: CASSFTGGTEAFF. The CDR3 coding sequence is TGTGCCAGCAGTTTCACAGGGGGCACTGAAGCTTTCTTT.

The J gene is TRBJ2-2, the V gene TRBV30; D call uncertain. The CDR3 totals 14 residues. The germline V and J ends were trimmed by 0 bases and 7 bases, with 12 bases remaining between them. Germline lookup yields CDR1 GTSNPN and CDR2 SVGIG (reference sequence). In nucleotides, the CDR3 is TGTGCCTGGAGTGTACTCGTGGGGAACGGGGAGCTGTTTTTT. Its protein is CAWSVLVGNGELFF. The full variable domain, completed using reference TRBV30 and TRBJ2-2, is SQTIHQWPATLVQPVGSPLSLECTVEGTSNPNLYWYRQAAGRGLQLLFYSVGIGQISSEVPQNLSASRPQDRQFILSSKKLLLSDSGFYLCAWSVLVGNGELFFGEGSRLTVL.

This rearrangement joins TRBV9 to TRBJ2-7; TRBD2 aligns across 7 bases. The trim removed 3 bases at V and 0 bases at J, leaving 3 bases unmatched. The CDR3 runs 14 residues. The germline V gene has CDR1 SGDLS and CDR2 YYNGEE. The CDR3 nucleotides are TGTGCCAGCAGCGGAAGCGGGACCTCCTACGAGCAGTACTTC. Translation: CASSGSGTSYEQYF.

This clone has only one observation. The V call is TRBV5-1, the J call TRBJ2-3; TRBD2 matches at 7 bases. V shed 0 bases and J 5 bases; nucleotides not matched to a gene: 6. The germline CDR1 and CDR2 sequences are SGHRS and YFSETQ. The CDR3 spans 15 residues. The chain's CDR3 is CASSLEPGGIDTQYF. The CDR3 DNA reads as TGCGCCAGCAGCTTGGAACCGGGAGGTATAGATACGCAGTATTTT.